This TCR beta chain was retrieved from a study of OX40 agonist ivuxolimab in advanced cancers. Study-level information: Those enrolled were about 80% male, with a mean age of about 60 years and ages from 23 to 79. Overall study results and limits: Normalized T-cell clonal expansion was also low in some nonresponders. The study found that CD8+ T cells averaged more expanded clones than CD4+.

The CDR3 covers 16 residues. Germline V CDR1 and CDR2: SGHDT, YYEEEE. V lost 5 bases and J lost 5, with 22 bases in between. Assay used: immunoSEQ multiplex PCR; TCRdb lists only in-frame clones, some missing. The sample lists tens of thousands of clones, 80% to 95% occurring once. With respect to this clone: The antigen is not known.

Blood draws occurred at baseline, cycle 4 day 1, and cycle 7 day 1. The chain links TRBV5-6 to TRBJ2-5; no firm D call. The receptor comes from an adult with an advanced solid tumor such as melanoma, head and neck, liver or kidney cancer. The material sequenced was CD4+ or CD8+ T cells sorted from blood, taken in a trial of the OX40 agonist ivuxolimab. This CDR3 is CASSLLDKNLWETQYF. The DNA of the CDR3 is TGTGCCAGCAGTTTGTTAGATAAAAATCTGTGGGAGACCCAGTACTTC. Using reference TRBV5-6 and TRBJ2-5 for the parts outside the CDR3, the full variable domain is DAGVTQSPTHLIKTRGQQVTLRCSPKSGHDTVSWYQQALGQGPQFIFQYYEEEERQRGNFPDRFSGHQFPNYSSELNVNALLLGDSALYLCASSLLDKNLWETQYFGPGTRLLVL.